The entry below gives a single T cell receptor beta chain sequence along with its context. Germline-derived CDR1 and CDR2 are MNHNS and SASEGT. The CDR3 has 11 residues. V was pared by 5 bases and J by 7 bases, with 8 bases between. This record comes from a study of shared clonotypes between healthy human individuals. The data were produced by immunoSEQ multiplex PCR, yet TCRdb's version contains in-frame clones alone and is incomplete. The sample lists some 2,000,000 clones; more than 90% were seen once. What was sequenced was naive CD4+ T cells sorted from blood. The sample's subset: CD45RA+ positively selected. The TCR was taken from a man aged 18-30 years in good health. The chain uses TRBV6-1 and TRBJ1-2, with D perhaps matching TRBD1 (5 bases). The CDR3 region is CASSQGSGYTF. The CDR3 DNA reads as TGTGCCAGCAGTCAGGGAAGTGGCTACACCTTC.